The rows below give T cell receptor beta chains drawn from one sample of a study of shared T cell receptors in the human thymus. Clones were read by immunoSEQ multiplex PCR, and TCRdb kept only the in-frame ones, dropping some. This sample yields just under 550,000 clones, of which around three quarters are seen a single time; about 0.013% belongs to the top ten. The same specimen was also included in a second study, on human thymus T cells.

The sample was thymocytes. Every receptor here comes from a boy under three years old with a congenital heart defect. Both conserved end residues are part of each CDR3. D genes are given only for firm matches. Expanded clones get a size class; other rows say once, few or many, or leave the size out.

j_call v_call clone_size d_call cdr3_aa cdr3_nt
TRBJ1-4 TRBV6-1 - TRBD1 CASRAGTGGSEKLFF TGTGCCAGCAGAGCCGGGACAGGGGGTAGTGAAAAACTGTTTTTT
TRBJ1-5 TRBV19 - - CASSRTVFGNQPQHF TGTGCCAGTAGCCGGACAGTTTTCGGCAATCAGCCCCAGCATTTT
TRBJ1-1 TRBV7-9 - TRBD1 CASSLTGGRTEAFF TGTGCCAGCAGCTTAACAGGGGGCCGGACTGAAGCTTTCTTT
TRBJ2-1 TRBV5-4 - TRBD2 CASSLLAGIYNEQFF TGTGCCAGCAGCTTACTAGCGGGAATCTACAATGAGCAGTTCTTC
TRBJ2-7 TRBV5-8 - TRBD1 CASSLRRGTGDSYEQYF TGTGCCAGCAGCTTGCGGCGAGGCACAGGGGACTCCTACGAGCAGTACTTC
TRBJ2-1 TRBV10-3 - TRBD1 CAIRGWTGADEQFF TGTGCCATCAGGGGGTGGACAGGGGCCGATGAGCAGTTCTTC
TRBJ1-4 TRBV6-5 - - CASNDRPSANEKLFF TGTGCCAGCAACGACAGGCCCTCGGCTAATGAAAAACTGTTTTTT
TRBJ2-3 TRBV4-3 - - CASSQCLAASTDTQYF TGCGCCAGCAGCCAATGTTTAGCGGCTAGCACAGATACGCAGTATTTT
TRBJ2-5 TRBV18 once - CASSPGGGKETQYF TGTGCCAGCTCACCCGGTGGAGGGAAAGAGACCCAGTACTTC
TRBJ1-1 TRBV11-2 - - CASSFGPGDAEAFF TGTGCCAGCAGTTTTGGTCCGGGGGACGCTGAAGCTTTCTTT
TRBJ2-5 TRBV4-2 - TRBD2 CASSHSPGLESPQETQYF TGTGCCAGCAGCCATTCCCCGGGACTAGAATCCCCTCAAGAGACCCAGTACTTC
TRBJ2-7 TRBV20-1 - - CSARVAPEQYF TGCAGTGCTAGGGTGGCTCCCGAGCAGTACTTC
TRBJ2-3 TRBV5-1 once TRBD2 CASSILAGGGRNTQYF TGCGCCAGCAGCATCTTAGCGGGAGGGGGAAGGAATACGCAGTATTTT
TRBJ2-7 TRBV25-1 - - CASSERAGLAHEQYF TGTGCCAGCAGTGAACGGGCAGGGCTTGCCCACGAGCAGTACTTC
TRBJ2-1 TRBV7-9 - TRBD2 CASSCGLASSYNEQFF TGTGCCAGCAGCTGTGGACTAGCTAGCTCCTACAATGAGCAGTTCTTC
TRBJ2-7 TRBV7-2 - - CASSLELAGPGEQYF TGTGCCAGCAGCTTAGAACTAGCTGGGCCCGGCGAGCAGTACTTC
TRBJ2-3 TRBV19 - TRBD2 CASSPGLAGGPTDTQYF TGTGCCAGTAGTCCGGGACTAGCGGGAGGGCCCACAGATACGCAGTATTTT
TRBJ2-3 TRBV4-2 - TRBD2 CASSQPSGRTDTQYF TGTGCCAGCAGCCAGCCTAGCGGGAGAACAGATACGCAGTATTTT
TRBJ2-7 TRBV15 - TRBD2 CATSRGGTSGSYEQYF TGTGCCACCAGCAGAGGTGGGACTAGCGGTTCCTACGAGCAGTACTTC
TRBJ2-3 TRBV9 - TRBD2 CASSAGLAGSGDTQYF TGTGCCAGCAGCGCGGGACTAGCGGGAAGTGGAGATACGCAGTATTTT
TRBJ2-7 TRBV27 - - CASSESGPSYEQYF TGTGCCAGCAGTGAAAGCGGACCCTCCTACGAGCAGTACTTC
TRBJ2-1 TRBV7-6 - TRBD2 CASSLKGGLAVDKQFF TGTGCCAGCAGCCTGAAGGGGGGACTAGCGGTAGACAAGCAGTTCTTC
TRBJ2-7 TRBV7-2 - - CASSLVRGSRSYEQYF TGTGCCAGCAGCTTAGTTCGGGGGTCTAGGTCCTACGAGCAGTACTTC
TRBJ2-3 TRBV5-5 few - CASHGGDDTQYF TGTGCCAGCCATGGAGGGGACGATACGCAGTATTTT
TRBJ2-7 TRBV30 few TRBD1 CAWCRTDRRPYEQYF TGTGCCTGGTGCAGGACGGACAGGCGGCCCTACGAGCAGTACTTC
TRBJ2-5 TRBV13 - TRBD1 CASSIMTGAETQYF TGTGCCAGCAGCATCATGACAGGGGCCGAGACCCAGTACTTC
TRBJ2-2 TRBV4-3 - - CASSQDLGLPTGELFF TGCGCCAGCAGCCAAGATCTAGGCTTACCCACCGGGGAGCTGTTTTTT